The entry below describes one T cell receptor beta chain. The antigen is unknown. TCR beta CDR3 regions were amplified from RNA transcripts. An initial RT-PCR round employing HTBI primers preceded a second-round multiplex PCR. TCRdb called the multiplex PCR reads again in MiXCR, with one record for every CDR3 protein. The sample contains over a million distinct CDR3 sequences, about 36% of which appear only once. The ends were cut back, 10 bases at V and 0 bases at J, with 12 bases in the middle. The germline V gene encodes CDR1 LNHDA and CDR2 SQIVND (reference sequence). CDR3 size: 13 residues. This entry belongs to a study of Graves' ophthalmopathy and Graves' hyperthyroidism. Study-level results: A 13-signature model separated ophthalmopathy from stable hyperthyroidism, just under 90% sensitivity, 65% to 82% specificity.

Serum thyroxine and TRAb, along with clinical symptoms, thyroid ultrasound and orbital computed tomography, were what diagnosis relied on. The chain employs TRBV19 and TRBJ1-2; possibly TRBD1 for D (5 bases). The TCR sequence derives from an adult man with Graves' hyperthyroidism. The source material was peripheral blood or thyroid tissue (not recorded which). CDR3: CAIQGTSNYGYTF. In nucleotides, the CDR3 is TGTGCCATCCAAGGGACCTCTAACTATGGCTACACCTTC.